The present entry profiles one T cell receptor beta chain with its context. What it binds is not known. A much larger clone lies one base from this, so it may be a read error. These data are taken from a study of molecular identifiers for immune sequencing clone quantification. TCRdb reprocessed the PCR reads with MiXCR, giving one entry per CDR3 protein. The table has some 88,000 distinct CDR3 sequences, around 23% seen once; the top ten hold approximately 1%. Sorting isolated naive CD8 T cells as CD8+CD4-CCR7+CD45RA+ events. General study results and limits: Identical TCR molecules can share a barcode, and this sharing could underestimate highly expanded clone sizes.

This CDR3 region has 18 residues. Germline loops: CDR1 SGDLS, CDR2 YYNGEE. The TCR originated in a human donor in good health. Some libraries in this study had Jurkat cell RNA spiked in. The rearrangement links TRBV9 to TRBJ1-6, with D perhaps TRBD1 (5 bases). Material: naive CD8+ T cells from blood, with Jurkat cell RNA spiked in. This sample's subset: FACS-sorted CD8+CD4-CCR7+CD45RA+ naive T cells. The CDR3 spells CASSGERGGSSCNSPLHF. Written as DNA, the CDR3 is TGTGCCAGCAGCGGAGAGCGGGGGGGGAGCTCCTGTAATTCACCCCTCCACTTT.